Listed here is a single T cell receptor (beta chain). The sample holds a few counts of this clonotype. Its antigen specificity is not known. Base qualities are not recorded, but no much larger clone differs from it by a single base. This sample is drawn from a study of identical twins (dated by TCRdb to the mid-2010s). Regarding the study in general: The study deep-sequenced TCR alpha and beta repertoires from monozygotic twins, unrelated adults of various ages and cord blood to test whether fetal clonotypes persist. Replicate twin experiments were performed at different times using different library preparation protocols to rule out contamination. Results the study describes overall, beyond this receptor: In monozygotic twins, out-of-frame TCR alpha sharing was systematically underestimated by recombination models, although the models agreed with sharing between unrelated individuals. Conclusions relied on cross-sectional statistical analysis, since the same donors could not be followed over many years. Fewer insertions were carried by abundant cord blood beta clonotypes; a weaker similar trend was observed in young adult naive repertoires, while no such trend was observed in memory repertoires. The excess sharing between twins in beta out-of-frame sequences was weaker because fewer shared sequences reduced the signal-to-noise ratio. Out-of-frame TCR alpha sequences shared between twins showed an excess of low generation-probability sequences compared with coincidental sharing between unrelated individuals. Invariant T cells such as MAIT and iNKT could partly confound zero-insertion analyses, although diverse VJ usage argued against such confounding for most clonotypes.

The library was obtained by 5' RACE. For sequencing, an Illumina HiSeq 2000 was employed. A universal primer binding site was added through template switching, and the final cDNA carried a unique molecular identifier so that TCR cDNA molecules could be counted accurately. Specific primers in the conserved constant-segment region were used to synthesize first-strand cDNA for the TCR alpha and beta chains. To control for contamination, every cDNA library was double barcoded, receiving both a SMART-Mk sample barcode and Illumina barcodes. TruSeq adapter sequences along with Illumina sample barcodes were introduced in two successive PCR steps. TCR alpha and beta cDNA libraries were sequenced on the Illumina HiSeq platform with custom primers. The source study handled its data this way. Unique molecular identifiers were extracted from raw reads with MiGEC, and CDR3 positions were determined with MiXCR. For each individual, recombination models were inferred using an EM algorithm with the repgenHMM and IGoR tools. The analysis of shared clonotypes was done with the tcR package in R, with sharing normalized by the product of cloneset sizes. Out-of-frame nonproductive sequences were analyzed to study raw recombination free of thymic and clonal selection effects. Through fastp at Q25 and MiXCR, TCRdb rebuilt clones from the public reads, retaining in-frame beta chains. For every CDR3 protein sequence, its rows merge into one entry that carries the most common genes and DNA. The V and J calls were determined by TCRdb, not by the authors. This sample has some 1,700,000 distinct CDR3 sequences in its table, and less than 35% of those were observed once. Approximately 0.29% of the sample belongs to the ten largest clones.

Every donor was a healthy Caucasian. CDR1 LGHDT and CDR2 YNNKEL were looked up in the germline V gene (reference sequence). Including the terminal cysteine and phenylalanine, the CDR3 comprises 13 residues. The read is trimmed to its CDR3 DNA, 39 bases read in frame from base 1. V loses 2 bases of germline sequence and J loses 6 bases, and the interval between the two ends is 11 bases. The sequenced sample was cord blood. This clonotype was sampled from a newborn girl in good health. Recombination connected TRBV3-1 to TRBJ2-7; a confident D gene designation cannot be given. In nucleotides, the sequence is TGTGCCAGCAGCCAATCCCAGGCCGGCGAGCAGTACTTC. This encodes CASSQSQAGEQYF.